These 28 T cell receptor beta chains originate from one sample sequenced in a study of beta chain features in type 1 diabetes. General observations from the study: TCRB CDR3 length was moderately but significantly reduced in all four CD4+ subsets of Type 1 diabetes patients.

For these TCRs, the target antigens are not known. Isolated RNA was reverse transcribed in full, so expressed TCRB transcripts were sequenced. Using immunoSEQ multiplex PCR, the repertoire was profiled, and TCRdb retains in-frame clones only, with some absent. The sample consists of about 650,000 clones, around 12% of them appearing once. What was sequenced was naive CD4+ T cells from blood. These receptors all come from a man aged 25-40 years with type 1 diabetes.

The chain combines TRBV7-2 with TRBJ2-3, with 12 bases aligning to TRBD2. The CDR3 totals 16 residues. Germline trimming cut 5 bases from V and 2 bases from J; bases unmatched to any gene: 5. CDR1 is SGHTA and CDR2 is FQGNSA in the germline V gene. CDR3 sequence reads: CASSRRLAGDTDTQYF. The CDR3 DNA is TGTGCCAGCAGCCGTCGACTAGCGGGGGACACAGATACGCAGTATTTT. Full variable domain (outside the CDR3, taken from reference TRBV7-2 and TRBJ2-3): GAGVSQSPSNKVTEKGKDVELRCDPISGHTALYWYRQSLGQGLEFLIYFQGNSAPDKSGLPSDRFSAERTGGSVSTLTIQRTQQEDSAVYLCASSRRLAGDTDTQYFGPGTRLTVL.

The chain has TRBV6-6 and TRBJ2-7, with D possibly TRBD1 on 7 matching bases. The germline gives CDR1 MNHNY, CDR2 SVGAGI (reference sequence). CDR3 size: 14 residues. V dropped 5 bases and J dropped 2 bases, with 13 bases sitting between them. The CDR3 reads CASSPGGSPYEQYF. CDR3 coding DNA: TGTGCCAGCAGTCCAGGGGGGAGCCCCTACGAGCAGTACTTC.

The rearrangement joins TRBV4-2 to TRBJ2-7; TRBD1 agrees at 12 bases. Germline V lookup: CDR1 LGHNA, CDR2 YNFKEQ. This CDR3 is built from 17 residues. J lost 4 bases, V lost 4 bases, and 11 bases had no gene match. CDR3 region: CASSPFRDRGRGYEQYF. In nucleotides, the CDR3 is TGTGCCAGCAGCCCCTTCCGGGACAGGGGGCGCGGTTACGAGCAGTACTTC.

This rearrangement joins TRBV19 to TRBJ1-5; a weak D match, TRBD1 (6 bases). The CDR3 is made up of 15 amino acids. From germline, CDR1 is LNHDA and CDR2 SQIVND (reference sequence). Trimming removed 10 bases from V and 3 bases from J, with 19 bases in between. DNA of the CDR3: TGTGCCACCCAACAGACGACAGGATCCAATCAGCCCCAGCATTTT. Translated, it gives CATQQTTGSNQPQHF.

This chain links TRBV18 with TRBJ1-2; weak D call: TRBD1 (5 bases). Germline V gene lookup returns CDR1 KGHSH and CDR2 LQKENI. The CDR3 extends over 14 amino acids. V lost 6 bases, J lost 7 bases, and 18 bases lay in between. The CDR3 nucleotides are TGTGCCAGCTCCCACTCGCAGGGAGAGGGTGGCTACACCTTC. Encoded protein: CASSHSQGEGGYTF.

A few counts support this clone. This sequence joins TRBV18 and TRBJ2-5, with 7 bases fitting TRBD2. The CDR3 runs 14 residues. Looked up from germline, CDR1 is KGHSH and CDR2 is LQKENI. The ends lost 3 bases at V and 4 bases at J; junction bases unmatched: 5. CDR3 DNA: TGTGCCAGCTCACCGGTGGCTAGCGGAGAGACCCAGTACTTC. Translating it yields CASSPVASGETQYF.

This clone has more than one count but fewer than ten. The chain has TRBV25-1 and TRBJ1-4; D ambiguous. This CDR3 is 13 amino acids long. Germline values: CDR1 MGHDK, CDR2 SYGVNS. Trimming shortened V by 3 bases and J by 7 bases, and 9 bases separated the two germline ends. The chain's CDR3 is CASSDSLSEKLFF. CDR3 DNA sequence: TGTGCCAGCAGTGACAGTCTGTCTGAAAAACTGTTTTTT.

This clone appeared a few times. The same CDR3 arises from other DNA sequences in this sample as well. In nucleotides, the CDR3 is TGTGCCAGCTCACCTAGAGCGGGGGACTACGAGCAGTACTTC. It codes for CASSPRAGDYEQYF. The chain is built from TRBV18 and TRBJ2-7; 8 bases line up with TRBD2. Germline CDR1 and CDR2: KGHSH and LQKENI. Trimming took 3 bases from V and 3 from J; bases not matched to a gene: 4. The CDR3 sequence is 14 residues long.

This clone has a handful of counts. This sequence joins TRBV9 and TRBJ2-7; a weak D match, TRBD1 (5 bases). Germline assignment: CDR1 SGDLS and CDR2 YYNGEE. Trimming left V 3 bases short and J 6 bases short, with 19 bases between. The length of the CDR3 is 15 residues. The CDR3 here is CASSAQNIREAEQYF. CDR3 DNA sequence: TGTGCCAGCAGCGCCCAAAATATCAGGGAAGCCGAGCAGTACTTC.

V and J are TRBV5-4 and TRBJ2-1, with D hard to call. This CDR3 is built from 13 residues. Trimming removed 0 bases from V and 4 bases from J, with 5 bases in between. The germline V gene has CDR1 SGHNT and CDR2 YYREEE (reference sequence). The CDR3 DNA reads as TGTGCCAGCAGCTTGGAGCCTTACAATGAGCAGTTCTTC. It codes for CASSLEPYNEQFF. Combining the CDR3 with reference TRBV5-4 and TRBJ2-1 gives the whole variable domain ETGVTQSPTHLIKTRGQQVTLRCSSQSGHNTVSWYQQALGQGPQFIFQYYREEENGRGNFPPRFSGLQFPNYSSELNVNALELDDSALYLCASSLEPYNEQFFGPGTRLTVL.

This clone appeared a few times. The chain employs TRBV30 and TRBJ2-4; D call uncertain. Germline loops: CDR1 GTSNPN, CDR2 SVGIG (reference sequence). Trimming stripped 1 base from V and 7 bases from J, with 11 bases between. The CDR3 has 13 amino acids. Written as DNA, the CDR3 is TGTGCCTGGAGTGGGACCCAAGGGAACATTCAGTACTTC. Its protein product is CAWSGTQGNIQYF. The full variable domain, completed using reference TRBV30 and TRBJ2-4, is SQTIHQWPATLVQPVGSPLSLECTVEGTSNPNLYWYRQAAGRGLQLLFYSVGIGQISSEVPQNLSASRPQDRQFILSSKKLLLSDSGFYLCAWSGTQGNIQYFGAGTRLSVL.

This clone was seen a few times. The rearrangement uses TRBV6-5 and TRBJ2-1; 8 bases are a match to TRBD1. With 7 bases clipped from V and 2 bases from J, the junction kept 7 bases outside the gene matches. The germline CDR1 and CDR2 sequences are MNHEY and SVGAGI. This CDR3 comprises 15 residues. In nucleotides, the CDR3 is TGTGCCAGCAAGAAGGGACAGGATCCCTACAATGAGCAGTTCTTC. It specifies CASKKGQDPYNEQFF.

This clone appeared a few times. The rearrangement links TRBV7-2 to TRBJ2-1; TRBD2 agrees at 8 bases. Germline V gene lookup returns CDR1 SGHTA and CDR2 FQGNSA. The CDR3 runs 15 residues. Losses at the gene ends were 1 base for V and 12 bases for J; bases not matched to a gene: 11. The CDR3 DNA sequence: TGTGCCAGCAGCTTAGATCTTAGCGGGGCGGGGTGGCAGTTCTTC. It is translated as CASSLDLSGAGWQFF.

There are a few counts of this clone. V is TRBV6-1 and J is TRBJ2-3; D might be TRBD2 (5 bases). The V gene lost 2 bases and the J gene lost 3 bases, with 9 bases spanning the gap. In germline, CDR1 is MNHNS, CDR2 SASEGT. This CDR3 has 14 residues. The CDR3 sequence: CASSERGPTDTQYF. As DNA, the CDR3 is TGTGCCAGCAGTGAAAGAGGGCCAACAGATACGCAGTATTTT.

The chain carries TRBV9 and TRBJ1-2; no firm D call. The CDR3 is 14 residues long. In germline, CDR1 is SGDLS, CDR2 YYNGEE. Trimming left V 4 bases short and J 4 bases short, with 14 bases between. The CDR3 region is CASSTEGLSYGYTF. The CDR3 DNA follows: TGTGCCAGCAGCACTGAAGGGTTATCCTATGGCTACACCTTC.

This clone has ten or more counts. Here the CDR3 reads CASRVSQYF. In nucleotides, the CDR3 is TGTGCCAGCAGGGTGTCCCAGTACTTC. The chain uses TRBV21-1 and TRBJ2-5. TRBV21-1 is marked as a pseudogene. This CDR3 region has 9 residues.

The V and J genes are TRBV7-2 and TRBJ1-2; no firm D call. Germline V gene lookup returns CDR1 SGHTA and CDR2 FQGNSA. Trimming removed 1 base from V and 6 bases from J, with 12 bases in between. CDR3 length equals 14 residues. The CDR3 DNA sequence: TGTGCCAGCAGCTTAGGATCTGCAGGAAATGGCTACACCTTC. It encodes CASSLGSAGNGYTF. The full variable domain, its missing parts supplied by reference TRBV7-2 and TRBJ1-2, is GAGVSQSPSNKVTEKGKDVELRCDPISGHTALYWYRQSLGQGLEFLIYFQGNSAPDKSGLPSDRFSAERTGGSVSTLTIQRTQQEDSAVYLCASSLGSAGNGYTFGSGTRLTVV.

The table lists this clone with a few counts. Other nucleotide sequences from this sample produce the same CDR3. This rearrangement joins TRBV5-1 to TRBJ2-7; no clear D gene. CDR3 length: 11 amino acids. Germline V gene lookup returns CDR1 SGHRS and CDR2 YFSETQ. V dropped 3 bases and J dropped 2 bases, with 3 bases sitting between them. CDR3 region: CASSSTYEQYF. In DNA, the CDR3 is TGCGCCAGCAGCTCGACCTACGAGCAGTACTTC.

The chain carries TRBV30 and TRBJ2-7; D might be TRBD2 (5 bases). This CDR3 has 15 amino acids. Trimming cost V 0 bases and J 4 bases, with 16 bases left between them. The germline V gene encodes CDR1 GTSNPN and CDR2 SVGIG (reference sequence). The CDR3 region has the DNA TGTGCCTGGAGTGTCTACCGAGCCGCGGGTTACGAGCAGTACTTC. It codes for CAWSVYRAAGYEQYF.

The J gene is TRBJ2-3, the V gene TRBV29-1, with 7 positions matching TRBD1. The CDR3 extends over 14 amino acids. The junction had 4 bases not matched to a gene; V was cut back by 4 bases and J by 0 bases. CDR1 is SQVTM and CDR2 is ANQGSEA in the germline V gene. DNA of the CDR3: TGCAGCGTTGCGGGACAGAGCAGCACAGATACGCAGTATTTT. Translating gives CSVAGQSSTDTQYF.

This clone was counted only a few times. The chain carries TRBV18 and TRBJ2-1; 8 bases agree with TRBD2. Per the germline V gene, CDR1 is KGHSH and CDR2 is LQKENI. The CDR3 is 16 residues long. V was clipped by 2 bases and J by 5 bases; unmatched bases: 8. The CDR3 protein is CASSPTAGAFDNEQFF. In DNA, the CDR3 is TGTGCCAGCTCACCAACAGCGGGGGCGTTTGACAATGAGCAGTTCTTC.

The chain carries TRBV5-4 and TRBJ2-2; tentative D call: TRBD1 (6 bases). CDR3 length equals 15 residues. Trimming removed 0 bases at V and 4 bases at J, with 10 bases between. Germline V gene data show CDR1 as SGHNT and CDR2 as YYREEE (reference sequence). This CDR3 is CASSLDRAGTGELFF. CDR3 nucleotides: TGTGCCAGCAGCTTGGACAGGGCGGGCACCGGGGAGCTGTTTTTT.

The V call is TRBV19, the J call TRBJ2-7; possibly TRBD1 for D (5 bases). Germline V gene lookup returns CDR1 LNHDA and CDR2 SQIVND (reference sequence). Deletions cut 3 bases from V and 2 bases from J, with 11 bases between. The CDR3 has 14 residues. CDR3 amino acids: CASSMERGPYEQYF. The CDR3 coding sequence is TGTGCCAGTAGTATGGAAAGGGGCCCCTACGAGCAGTACTTC. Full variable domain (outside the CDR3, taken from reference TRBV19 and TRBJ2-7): DGGITQSPKYLFRKEGQNVTLSCEQNLNHDAMYWYRQDPGQGLRLIYYSQIVNDFQKGDIAEGYSVSREKKESFPLTVTSAQKNPTAFYLCASSMERGPYEQYFGPGTRLTVT.

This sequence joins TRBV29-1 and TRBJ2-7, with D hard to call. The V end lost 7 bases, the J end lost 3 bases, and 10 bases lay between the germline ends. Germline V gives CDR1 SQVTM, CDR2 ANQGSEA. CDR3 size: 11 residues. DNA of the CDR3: TGCAGCGGCACCACAAACTACGAGCAGTACTTC. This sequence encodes CSGTTNYEQYF.

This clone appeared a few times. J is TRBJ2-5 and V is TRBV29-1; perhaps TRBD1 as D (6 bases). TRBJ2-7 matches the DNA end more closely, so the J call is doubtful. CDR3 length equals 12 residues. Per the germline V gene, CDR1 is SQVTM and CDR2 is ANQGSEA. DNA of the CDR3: TGCAGCGTTGAACCTGGGGGCGGCGAGCAGTACTTC. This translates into CSVEPGGGEQYF.

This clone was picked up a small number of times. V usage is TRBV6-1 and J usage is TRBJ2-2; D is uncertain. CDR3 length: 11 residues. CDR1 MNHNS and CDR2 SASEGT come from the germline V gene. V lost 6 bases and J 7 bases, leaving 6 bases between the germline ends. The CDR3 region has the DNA TGTGCCAGCAGGGACGGCGGGGAGCTGTTTTTT. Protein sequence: CASRDGGELFF.

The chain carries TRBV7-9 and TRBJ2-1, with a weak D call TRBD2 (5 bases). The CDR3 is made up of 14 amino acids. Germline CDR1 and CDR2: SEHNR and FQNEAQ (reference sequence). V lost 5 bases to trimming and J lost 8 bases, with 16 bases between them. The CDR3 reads CASSLDYWGYEQFF. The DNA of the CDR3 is TGTGCCAGCAGCCTAGACTATTGGGGTTATGAGCAGTTCTTC.

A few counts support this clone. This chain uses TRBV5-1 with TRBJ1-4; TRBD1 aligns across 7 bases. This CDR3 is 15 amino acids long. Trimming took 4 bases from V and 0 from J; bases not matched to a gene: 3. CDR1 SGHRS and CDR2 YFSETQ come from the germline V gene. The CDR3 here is CASSPGTATNEKLFF. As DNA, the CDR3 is TGCGCCAGCAGCCCTGGGACAGCAACTAATGAAAAACTGTTTTTT.